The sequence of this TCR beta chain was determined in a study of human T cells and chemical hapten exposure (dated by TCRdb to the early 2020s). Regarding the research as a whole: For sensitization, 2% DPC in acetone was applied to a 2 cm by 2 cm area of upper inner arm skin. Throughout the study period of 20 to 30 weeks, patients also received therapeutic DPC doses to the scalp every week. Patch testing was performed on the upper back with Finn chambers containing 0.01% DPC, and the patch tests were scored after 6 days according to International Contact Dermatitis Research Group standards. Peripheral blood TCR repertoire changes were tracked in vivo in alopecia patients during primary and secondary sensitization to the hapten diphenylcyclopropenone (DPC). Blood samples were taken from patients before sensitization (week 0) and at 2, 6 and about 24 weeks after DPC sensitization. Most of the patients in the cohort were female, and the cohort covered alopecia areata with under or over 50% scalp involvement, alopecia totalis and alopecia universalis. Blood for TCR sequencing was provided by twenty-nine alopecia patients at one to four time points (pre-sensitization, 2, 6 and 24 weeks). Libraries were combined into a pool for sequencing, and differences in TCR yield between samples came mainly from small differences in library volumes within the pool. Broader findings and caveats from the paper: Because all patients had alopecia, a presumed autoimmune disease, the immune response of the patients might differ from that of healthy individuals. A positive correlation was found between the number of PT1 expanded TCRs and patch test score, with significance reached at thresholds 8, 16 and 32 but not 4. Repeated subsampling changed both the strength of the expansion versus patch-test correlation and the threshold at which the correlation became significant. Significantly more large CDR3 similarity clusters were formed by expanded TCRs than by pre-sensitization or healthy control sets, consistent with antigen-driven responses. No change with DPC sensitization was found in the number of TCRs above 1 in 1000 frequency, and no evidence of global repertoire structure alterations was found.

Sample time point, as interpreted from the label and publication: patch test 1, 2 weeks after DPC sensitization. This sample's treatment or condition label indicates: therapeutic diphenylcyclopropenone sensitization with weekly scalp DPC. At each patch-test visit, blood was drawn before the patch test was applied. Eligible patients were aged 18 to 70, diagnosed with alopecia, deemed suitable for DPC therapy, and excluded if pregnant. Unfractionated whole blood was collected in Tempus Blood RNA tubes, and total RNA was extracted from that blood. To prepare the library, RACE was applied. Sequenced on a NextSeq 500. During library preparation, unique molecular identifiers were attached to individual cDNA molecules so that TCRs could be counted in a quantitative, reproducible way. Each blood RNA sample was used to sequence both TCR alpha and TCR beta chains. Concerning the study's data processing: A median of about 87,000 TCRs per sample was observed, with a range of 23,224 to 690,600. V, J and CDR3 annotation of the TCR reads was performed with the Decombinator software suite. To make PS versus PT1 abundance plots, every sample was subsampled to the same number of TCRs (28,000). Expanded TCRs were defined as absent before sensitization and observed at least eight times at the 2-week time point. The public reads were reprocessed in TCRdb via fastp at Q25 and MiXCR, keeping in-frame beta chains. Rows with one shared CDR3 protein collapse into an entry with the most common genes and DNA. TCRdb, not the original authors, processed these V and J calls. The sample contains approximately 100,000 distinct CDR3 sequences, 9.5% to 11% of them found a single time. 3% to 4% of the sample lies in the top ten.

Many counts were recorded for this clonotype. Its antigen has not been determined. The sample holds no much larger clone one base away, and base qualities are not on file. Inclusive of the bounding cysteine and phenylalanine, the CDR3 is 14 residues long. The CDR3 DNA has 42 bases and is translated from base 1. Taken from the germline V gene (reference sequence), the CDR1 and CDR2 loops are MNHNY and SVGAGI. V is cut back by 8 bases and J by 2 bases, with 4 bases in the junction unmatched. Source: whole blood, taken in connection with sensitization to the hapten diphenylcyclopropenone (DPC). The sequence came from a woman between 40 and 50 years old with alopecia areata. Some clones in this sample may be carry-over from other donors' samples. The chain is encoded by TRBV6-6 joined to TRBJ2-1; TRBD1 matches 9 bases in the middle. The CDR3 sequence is CASLRDRAYNEQFF. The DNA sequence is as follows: TGTGCCAGCCTCCGGGACAGGGCCTACAATGAGCAGTTCTTC.